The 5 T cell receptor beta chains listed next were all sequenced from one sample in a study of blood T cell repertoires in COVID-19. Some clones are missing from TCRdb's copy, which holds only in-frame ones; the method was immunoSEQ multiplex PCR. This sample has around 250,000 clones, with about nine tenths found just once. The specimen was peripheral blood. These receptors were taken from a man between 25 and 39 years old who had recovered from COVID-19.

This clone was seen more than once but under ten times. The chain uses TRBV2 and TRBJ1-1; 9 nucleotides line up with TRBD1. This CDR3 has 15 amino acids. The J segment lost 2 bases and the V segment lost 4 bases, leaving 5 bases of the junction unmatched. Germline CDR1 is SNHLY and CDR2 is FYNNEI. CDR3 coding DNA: TGTGCCAGCAGTGGGGACAGGGCTATAAACACTGAAGCTTTCTTT. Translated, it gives CASSGDRAINTEAFF. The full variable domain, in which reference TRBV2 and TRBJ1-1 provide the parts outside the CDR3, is EPEVTQTPSHQVTQMGQEVILRCVPISNHLYFYWYRQILGQKVEFLVSFYNNEISEKSEIFDDQFSVERPDGSNFTLKIRSTKLEDSAMYFCASSGDRAINTEAFFGQGTRLTVV.

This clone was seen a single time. CDR3 protein: CATSRDMGTGGAREKLFF. The CDR3 bases are TGTGCCACCAGCAGAGATATGGGGACAGGGGGCGCTCGGGAAAAACTGTTTTTT. The chain uses TRBV15 and TRBJ1-4, with TRBD1 identical over 12 bases. CDR3 length: 18 residues. The germline V gene has CDR1 LNHNV and CDR2 YYDKDF (reference sequence). With V trimmed by 0 bases and J by 8 bases, 10 bases remained unmatched. The full variable domain, rest sourced from reference TRBV15 and TRBJ1-4, is DAMVIQNPRYQVTQFGKPVTLSCSQTLNHNVMYWYQQKSSQAPKLLFHYYDKDFNNEADTPDNFQSRRPNTSFCFLDIRSPGLGDTAMYLCATSRDMGTGGAREKLFFGSGTQLSVL.

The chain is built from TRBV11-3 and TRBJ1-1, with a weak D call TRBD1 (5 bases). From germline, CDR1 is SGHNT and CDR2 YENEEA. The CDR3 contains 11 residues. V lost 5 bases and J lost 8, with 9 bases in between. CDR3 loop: CASSSRGEAFF. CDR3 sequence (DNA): TGTGCCAGCAGCAGCCGGGGGGAAGCTTTCTTT.

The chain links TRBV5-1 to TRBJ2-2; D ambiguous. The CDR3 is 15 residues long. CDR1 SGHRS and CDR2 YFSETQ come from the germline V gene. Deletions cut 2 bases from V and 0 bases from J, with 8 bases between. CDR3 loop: CASSFSVPNTGELFF. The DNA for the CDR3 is TGCGCCAGCAGCTTTTCGGTGCCGAACACCGGGGAGCTGTTTTTT.

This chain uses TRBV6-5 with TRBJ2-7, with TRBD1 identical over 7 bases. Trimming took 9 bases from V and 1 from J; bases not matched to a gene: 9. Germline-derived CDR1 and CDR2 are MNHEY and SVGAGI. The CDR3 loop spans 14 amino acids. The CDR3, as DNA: TGTGCCAGTATGACCGGGACAGCGTCCTACGAGCAGTACTTC. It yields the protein CASMTGTASYEQYF.